A selection of T cell receptor beta chains follows, all from one sample in a study of T-cell reconstitution after alpha-beta-depleted transplantation in children. TCRdb processed the PCR reads anew with MiXCR; each CDR3 protein has one entry. The sample includes 800,000 to 1,000,000 distinct CDR3 sequences, 25% to 35% seen only once; the top ten take 25% to 35%. Sequenced material: PBMCs, mostly from graft donor cells, taken 360 days after TCRalphabeta/CD19-depleted stem cell transplant. These receptors came from a boy under two years old who had a stem cell transplant for SCID, so the T cells may come from the graft donor. The CDR3 runs from the conserved cysteine through the conserved F or W. D genes are given only for firm matches. Part of the rows lack a size; the others show once, few, many or a class for expanded clones.

clone_size d_call j_call v_call cdr3_nt cdr3_aa
. . TRBJ2-1 TRBV15 TGTGCCACCAGCAGAGTCTCCTACCCTGAGCAGTTCTTC CATSRVSYPEQFF
. TRBD1 TRBJ2-1 TRBV20-1 TGCAGTGCTAGAGATTCCCCACAGGGGGCTGACCGGGGCTCCTACAATGAGCAGTTCTTC CSARDSPQGADRGSYNEQFF
few . TRBJ2-3 TRBV10-2 TGCGCCAGCAGTGTTATCGCGACAGATACGCAGTATTTT CASSVIATDTQYF
. . TRBJ2-1 TRBV7-9 TGTGCCAGCAGCTTAGGTGCTCCAGGCAATGAGCAGTTCTTC CASSLGAPGNEQFF
. TRBD1 TRBJ2-7 TRBV28 TGTGCCAGCAGTTCACCGGGACAGGGGGTCTACGAGCAGTACTTC CASSSPGQGVYEQYF
. TRBD1 TRBJ1-2 TRBV5-1 TGCGCCAGCAGCTGGGACAGGGGGCCTGGCTACACCTTC CASSWDRGPGYTF
few TRBD1 TRBJ1-4 TRBV4-1 TGCGCCAGCAGCCATGGAAGGGGGCCTAATGAAAAACTGTTTTTT CASSHGRGPNEKLFF
few . TRBJ2-6 TRBV5-1 TGCGCCAGCAGTCCCGGTTTGAGGGGGGCATTCTCTGGGGCCAACGTCCTGACTTTC CASSPGLRGAFSGANVLTF
. . TRBJ2-1 TRBV5-1 TGCGCCAGCAGCGCTCGCGGCCCCTCCTACAATGAGCAGTTCTTC CASSARGPSYNEQFF
few . TRBJ1-4 TRBV29-1 TGCAGCGTGTTAACTGAAAAACTGTTTTTT CSVLTEKLFF
few . TRBJ2-7 TRBV2 TGTGCCAGCAGTGAAAGCTTGGGGTCCTCCCGCTCCTACGAGCAGTACTTC CASSESLGSSRSYEQYF
. TRBD2 TRBJ2-7 TRBV5-1 TGCGCCAGCAGCTTGATAGCGGGGATACCGTTCGCCGAGCAGTACTTC CASSLIAGIPFAEQYF
few . TRBJ2-3 TRBV20-1 TGCAGTGCTAGAGGGGACGTGTCCCTCACAGATACGCAGTATTTT CSARGDVSLTDTQYF
. . TRBJ1-1 TRBV19 TGTGCCAGTAGCTACGGACAGCTGAACACTGAAGCTTTCTTT CASSYGQLNTEAFF
. . TRBJ2-5 TRBV6-2/TRBV6-3 TGTGCCAGCAGTCTCACACGTGGATGGACAGTCCAAGAGACCCAGTACTTC CASSLTRGWTVQETQYF
few . TRBJ2-2 TRBV19 TGTGCCAGTAGTATATCCACGAACACCGGGGAGCTGTTTTTT CASSISTNTGELFF
. TRBD2 TRBJ2-3 TRBV20-1 TGCAGTGCTCCCGGCGGGGGTTATGCGCAGTATTTT CSAPGGGYAQYF
. . TRBJ2-1 TRBV4-1 TGCGCCAGCAGCCAAGTCGGGCGGGAAAGGGCCTACAATGAGCAGTTCTTC CASSQVGRERAYNEQFF
few . TRBJ2-2 TRBV6-5 TGTGCCAGCAGTTACTCTCCGGGTCGGGGATATGCCGGGGAGCTGTTTTTT CASSYSPGRGYAGELFF
few TRBD2 TRBJ2-3 TRBV11-2 TGTGCCAGCAGCTCGAGGACTAGCGCCAATACGCAGTATTTT CASSSRTSANTQYF
. . TRBJ1-6 TRBV6-2/TRBV6-3 TGTGCCAGCAGTACGCACCCAACAGGGTTTAATTCACCCCTCCACTTT CASSTHPTGFNSPLHF
. . TRBJ2-7 TRBV12-3/TRBV12-4 TGTGCCAGCAGTTCCGCACCTCAGGGGTGGAGAAACGAGCAGTACTTC CASSSAPQGWRNEQYF
. . TRBJ2-3 TRBV5-6 TGTGCCAGCAGCTCATCCGGGCCAACTAGCACAGATACGCAGTATTTT CASSSSGPTSTDTQYF
. . TRBJ1-1 TRBV7-8 TGTGCCAGCAGCCCTCCCACTGAAGCTTTCTTT CASSPPTEAFF
few TRBD1 TRBJ1-3 TRBV5-1 TGCGCCAGCAGCCCCGGGACAGGGAACACCATATATTTT CASSPGTGNTIYF
. . TRBJ1-1 TRBV4-3 TGCGCCAGCAGCCGGGAAAGCGGCGCTGAAGCTTTCTTT CASSRESGAEAFF
. TRBD1 TRBJ1-1 TRBV12-3/TRBV12-4 TGTGCCAGCAGACCGGGACAGGGGTTAAGGACTGAAGCTTTCTTT CASRPGQGLRTEAFF
few . TRBJ2-7 TRBV20-1 TGCAGTGCTAGAGATCCATTTCGGGACGAGCAGTACTTC CSARDPFRDEQYF
. TRBD2 TRBJ2-3 TRBV29-1 TGCAGCGTTGAGGCCTCTGGACTAGCAGGAGATACGCAGTATTTT CSVEASGLAGDTQYF
. . TRBJ2-1 TRBV2 TGTGCCAGCAGAAAAGGAGGGGTCCCCTACAATGAGCAGTTCTTC CASRKGGVPYNEQFF
. TRBD2 TRBJ2-7 TRBV5-5 TGTGCCAGCAGCAACCAACTAGCGGGGGGGCCCGAGCAGTACTTC CASSNQLAGGPEQYF
many . TRBJ2-1 TRBV5-1 TGCGCCAGCAGCTTTCCAGGGGTCTCCTACAATGAGCAGTTCTTC CASSFPGVSYNEQFF
. . TRBJ1-6 TRBV5-1 TGCGCCAGCAGGGACCCTTGGTCACCCCTCCACTTT CASRDPWSPLHF
. . TRBJ2-3 TRBV12-3/TRBV12-4 TGTGCCAGCAGCCGCCAGAGGGGAGATACGCAGTATTTT CASSRQRGDTQYF
. TRBD2 TRBJ2-1 TRBV10-3 TGTGCCATCGAAAAGGCGGGCGGGAGCGCAGTCGGTGAGCAGTTCTTC CAIEKAGGSAVGEQFF
. . TRBJ1-4 TRBV4-2 TGTGCCAGCAGCCAAGATCGCCTGAGCGAAAAACTGTTTTTT CASSQDRLSEKLFF
few TRBD1 TRBJ2-1 TRBV29-1 TGCAGCGCAAAGGGACAGGGGGCCCTAGGCGGAAATGAGCAGTTCTTC CSAKGQGALGGNEQFF
. . TRBJ2-1 TRBV29-1 TGCAGCGTTAAGGGGGGTCCGGGGACCCGTGAGCAGTTCTTC CSVKGGPGTREQFF
few TRBD1 TRBJ2-7 TRBV28 TGTGCCAGCAACCCTTGGGTGTGGACAGGATCCTACGAGCAGTACTTC CASNPWVWTGSYEQYF
few . TRBJ2-3 TRBV12-3/TRBV12-4 TGTGCCAGCACCCCGGGGCACCGTGCAGATACGCAGTATTTT CASTPGHRADTQYF